This T cell receptor beta chain was retrieved from a study of OX40 agonist ivuxolimab in advanced cancers. Study background: Among those enrolled, mean age was about 62 years (range roughly 20 to 79) and approximately 83% were male.

Enrollment shut out patients with autoimmune disease history or systemic immunosuppression. CDR1 is SGHRS and CDR2 is YFSETQ in the germline V gene. The CDR3 spans 13 residues. V shed 4 bases and J shed 1 base, with 8 bases lying between them. Study-wide results and caveats: Antigens targeted by the expanded peripheral T cells were not determined. Relative to CD4+, CD8+ T cells held more expanded clones on average.

Regarding this clone: Its antigen is undetermined.

TCRdb's table, derived via immunoSEQ multiplex PCR, lists solely in-frame clones and lacks some. This repertoire shows some 45,000 clones, approximately 86% found once; its top ten account for 15%. The TCR originated in an adult with an advanced solid tumor such as melanoma, head and neck, liver or kidney cancer. The specimen comprised CD4+ or CD8+ T cells sorted from blood, sampled in a trial of the OX40 agonist ivuxolimab. V is TRBV5-1 and J is TRBJ2-5, with a weak D call TRBD1 (5 bases). The CDR3 DNA follows: TGCGCCAGCAGCGAGACAGCCCAAGAGACCCAGTACTTC. Translating it yields CASSETAQETQYF.